Listed here are 23 T cell receptor beta chains from one sample, sequenced in a study of naive and memory T cell subsets. Two oligonucleotides, mixed equimolar, formed the beta constant-region primer covering TRBC1 and TRBC2. TCRdb ran MiXCR on the UMI-ligation and nested PCR reads and lists one entry per CDR3 protein. The sample lists about 150,000 distinct CDR3 sequences, 15% to 20% occurring once. Sample: naive CD4+ T cells from blood. The receptors derive from a human donor in good health.

Of note for this clonotype: A much larger clone differs by one base, so this may be a read error. V is TRBV10-3 and J is TRBJ2-7, with no clear D. V dropped 2 bases and J dropped 2 bases, with 1 base sitting between them. Germline V gives CDR1 ENHRY, CDR2 SYGVKD. The CDR3 consists of 11 residues. CDR3 DNA: TGTGCCATCAGTGAGACCTACGAGCAGTACTTC. Translation gives CAISETYEQYF.

Here the CDR3 reads CSVAGNSYEQYF. Written as DNA, the CDR3 is TGCAGCGTTGCAGGGAACTCCTACGAGCAGTACTTC. V usage is TRBV29-1 and J usage is TRBJ2-7, with a possible D match to TRBD1 (5 bases). From germline, CDR1 is SQVTM and CDR2 ANQGSEA. The V end lost 4 bases, the J end lost 0 bases, and 7 bases lay between the germline ends. The CDR3 is made up of 12 amino acids.

The chain combines TRBV7-9 with TRBJ2-1; the D is unclear. V lost 4 bases and J lost 6, with 13 bases in between. The CDR3 covers 14 residues. Germline lookup yields CDR1 SEHNR and CDR2 FQNEAQ (reference sequence). The CDR3 region is CASSSGPRGNEQFF. CDR3 in DNA: TGTGCCAGCAGCTCCGGCCCCCGAGGCAATGAGCAGTTCTTC.

V and J are TRBV29-1 and TRBJ2-1; 8 bases are shared with TRBD2. The CDR3 is 12 amino acids. Germline V gives CDR1 SQVTM, CDR2 ANQGSEA. The ends lost 7 bases at V and 9 bases at J; junction bases unmatched: 8. For the CDR3, the DNA is TGCAGCGCTGGCGGACTAGCCCTTGAGCAGTTCTTC. It is translated as CSAGGLALEQFF.

This clonotype showed up just a few times. V gene TRBV30 combines with J gene TRBJ1-5, with D maybe TRBD1 (5 bases). This CDR3 is built from 13 residues. V lost 5 bases to trimming and J lost 5 bases, with 13 bases between them. CDR1 GTSNPN and CDR2 SVGIG come from the germline V gene (reference sequence). CDR3 sequence: CAWGHDSYQPQHF. CDR3 coding DNA: TGTGCCTGGGGCCACGACAGTTATCAGCCCCAGCATTTT.

This clonotype showed up just once. The CDR3 loop reads CASSLGFRGETQYF. In DNA form, the CDR3 reads TGTGCCAGCAGCTTGGGTTTCAGGGGCGAGACCCAGTACTTC. The rearrangement uses TRBV5-6 and TRBJ2-5, with D perhaps TRBD1 (6 bases). The ends were cut back, 0 bases at V and 5 bases at J, with 11 bases in the middle. Germline V lookup: CDR1 SGHDT, CDR2 YYEEEE. This CDR3 has 14 amino acids.

J is TRBJ2-2 and V is TRBV6-2 or TRBV6-3; TRBD1 might be the D (6 bases). V lost 4 bases to trimming and J lost 6 bases, with 9 bases between them. Germline CDR1 reads MNHEY; CDR2 reads SVGEGT. The CDR3 covers 13 residues. Here the CDR3 reads CASSFNRAGELFF. CDR3 DNA: TGTGCCAGCAGTTTCAACAGGGCCGGGGAGCTGTTTTTT.

This clonotype has just a few counts. Here the CDR3 DNA reads TGTGCCAGTAGTAAAGGGACAGTTGGAGGCTACACCTTC. Its translation: CASSKGTVGGYTF. The rearrangement links TRBV19 to TRBJ1-2; 7 bases map to TRBD1. The CDR3 covers 13 residues. Trimming removed 4 bases from V and 8 bases from J; junction bases left unmatched: 7. Per germline, CDR1 LNHDA and CDR2 SQIVND (reference sequence).

The V and J genes are TRBV4-2 and TRBJ1-1; D is ambiguous. Germline values: CDR1 LGHNA, CDR2 YNFKEQ. The V and J ends lost 0 bases and 4 bases respectively, with 15 bases between them. The CDR3 is made up of 16 amino acids. CDR3 protein: CASSQELTRAGTEAFF. CDR3 bases: TGTGCCAGCAGCCAAGAATTAACGCGGGCGGGCACTGAAGCTTTCTTT.

This clonotype was seen at least ten times. The V and J genes are TRBV28 and TRBJ2-7; TRBD1 aligns across 10 bases. The V segment lost 4 bases and the J segment 0 bases; nucleotides outside the gene matches: 3. There are 15 residues in the CDR3. Looked up from germline, CDR1 is MDHEN and CDR2 is SYDVKM. CDR3 DNA sequence: TGTGCCAGCAGTTCGGGACAGGGGATCTCCTACGAGCAGTACTTC. It translates to CASSSGQGISYEQYF.

This clonotype was found a few times. The chain is built from TRBV4-2 and TRBJ2-7; D not resolved. V lost 3 bases to trimming and J lost 0 bases, with 12 bases between them. Germline V lookup: CDR1 LGHNA, CDR2 YNFKEQ. This CDR3 comprises 15 residues. This chain's CDR3 is CASSQSHSSSYEQYF. The DNA of the CDR3 is TGTGCCAGCAGCCAGTCGCACAGCAGCTCCTACGAGCAGTACTTC.

The chain has TRBV20-1 and TRBJ2-7; D is undetermined. V gave up 0 bases and J gave up 0 bases, with 9 bases separating them. CDR1 is DFQATT, CDR2 SNEGSKA, per germline (reference sequence). The CDR3 length is 14 residues. This CDR3 reads CSARESVSSYEQYF. CDR3 DNA sequence: TGCAGTGCTAGAGAGTCAGTCAGCTCCTACGAGCAGTACTTC.

This clonotype has just a few counts. The chain couples TRBV12-3 or TRBV12-4 to TRBJ2-7, with 7 bases identical to TRBD1. V trimming: 5 bases; J trimming: 9 bases; junction bases outside the gene matches: 7. This CDR3 contains 12 residues. The CDR3 reads CASSLDRVRQYF. The CDR3 DNA is TGTGCCAGCAGTCTTGACAGGGTCAGGCAGTACTTC.

V and J are TRBV29-1 and TRBJ2-1, with 7 bases lining up with TRBD2. Germline CDR1 and CDR2: SQVTM and ANQGSEA. CDR3 length: 14 residues. V lost 6 bases to trimming and J lost 0 bases; unmatched junction nucleotides: 5. In nucleotides, the CDR3 is TGCAGCGTCCAGCGGACTAGCTCCTACAATGAGCAGTTCTTC. This translates into CSVQRTSSYNEQFF.

The chain joins TRBV29-1 to TRBJ2-1; 7 positions agree with TRBD1. The germline V gene encodes CDR1 SQVTM and CDR2 ANQGSEA. V lost 5 bases and J lost 4; bases outside the gene matches: 8. The CDR3 length is 14 residues. The CDR3 bases are TGCAGCGTTTCCGGGACAGAGCATTACAATGAGCAGTTCTTC. Translation: CSVSGTEHYNEQFF.

The chain joins TRBV20-1 to TRBJ1-5, with D maybe TRBD1 (6 bases). CDR1 is DFQATT and CDR2 is SNEGSKA in the germline V gene (reference sequence). V was trimmed by 1 base and J by 3 bases, leaving 10 bases between them. The CDR3 length is 14 residues. The CDR3 loop reads CSARARQDNQPQHF. The CDR3 DNA sequence: TGCAGTGCTAGAGCTAGACAGGACAATCAGCCCCAGCATTTT.

This chain joins TRBV24-1 and TRBJ1-2, with 9 bases aligning to TRBD1. Germline lookup yields CDR1 KGHDR and CDR2 SFDVKD. This CDR3 has 14 amino acids. Germline trimming cut 4 bases from V and 8 bases from J; bases unmatched to any gene: 7. The CDR3 loop reads CATSDPGQGSGYTF. The CDR3 DNA follows: TGTGCCACCAGTGACCCGGGACAGGGCAGCGGCTACACCTTC.

This clonotype was recorded many times. J is TRBJ2-7 and V is TRBV29-1, with 11 bases matching TRBD2. Germline V lookup: CDR1 SQVTM, CDR2 ANQGSEA. The junction had 6 bases not matched to a gene; V was cut back by 6 bases and J by 2 bases. There are 14 residues in the CDR3. This CDR3 is CSVAGTSGAYEQYF. The CDR3 DNA reads TGCAGCGTGGCCGGGACTAGCGGAGCCTACGAGCAGTACTTC.

The rearrangement joins TRBV14 to TRBJ2-7; D remains unclear. The CDR3 covers 12 residues. Germline V lookup: CDR1 SGHDN, CDR2 FVKESK. Trimming left V 3 bases short and J 6 bases short, with 9 bases between. The CDR3 sequence: CASSHFLGEQYF. CDR3 DNA: TGTGCCAGCAGCCACTTTTTGGGCGAGCAGTACTTC.

The chain couples TRBV4-2 to TRBJ1-1; TRBD1 might be the D (6 bases). Trimming removed 0 bases from V and 5 bases from J, with 10 bases in between. Germline CDR1 is LGHNA and CDR2 is YNFKEQ. This CDR3 is built from 14 residues. In DNA form, the CDR3 reads TGTGCCAGCAGCCAAGATGGGGGCAGGACTGAAGCTTTCTTT. This translates into CASSQDGGRTEAFF.

This chain connects TRBV28 to TRBJ1-3; tentatively, D is TRBD1 (5 bases). With 0 bases removed from V and 2 bases from J, the gap between germline ends came to 11 bases. Per germline, CDR1 MDHEN and CDR2 SYDVKM. This CDR3 has 16 amino acids. CDR3 sequence reads: CASSLWWKGTGNTIYF. The CDR3 DNA reads as TGTGCCAGCAGTTTATGGTGGAAGGGGACTGGAAACACCATATATTTT.

This chain connects TRBV12-3 or TRBV12-4 to TRBJ1-5; D remains unclear. The ends were cut back, 3 bases at V and 1 base at J, with 10 bases in the middle. The CDR3 covers 15 residues. The CDR3 DNA reads as TGTGCCAGCAGTTTCGAGACCCGAAGCAATCAGCCCCAGCATTTT. Translated, it gives CASSFETRSNQPQHF.

This clonotype was observed a handful of times. This chain joins TRBV4-1 and TRBJ1-6, with 7 bases identical to TRBD1. V lost 4 bases to trimming and J lost 7 bases; unmatched junction nucleotides: 10. The CDR3 has 16 amino acids. Per the germline V gene, CDR1 is MGHRA and CDR2 is YSYEKL. As DNA, the CDR3 is TGCGCCAGCAGCCCGACAGGGAGAGGCTCCAATTCACCCCTCCACTTT. Translated: CASSPTGRGSNSPLHF.